The 11 T cell receptor beta chains below all came from one sample that was sequenced in a study of human T cells and chemical hapten exposure. In TCRdb, the RACE reads were re-called with MiXCR into one record per CDR3 protein. The table records 75,000 to 90,000 distinct CDR3 sequences, around a tenth of them present only once. Time point specified: patch test 1, 2 weeks after DPC sensitization. Treatment defined: therapeutic diphenylcyclopropenone sensitization with weekly scalp DPC. Sequences were derived from whole blood, sampled in connection with sensitization to the hapten diphenylcyclopropenone (DPC). Receptors were obtained from a woman aged 45-65 years with alopecia areata. Some clones in this sample may be carry-over from other donors' samples.

This clonotype came up a few times. This chain uses TRBV12-3 or TRBV12-4 with TRBJ1-2; D is perhaps TRBD1 (6 bases). With 6 bases removed from V and 5 bases from J, the gap between germline ends came to 13 bases. The CDR3 consists of 13 residues. The CDR3 region has the DNA TGTGCCAGCAGATTAACAGGGCAATATGGCTACACCTTC. Its protein product is CASRLTGQYGYTF.

J is TRBJ2-1 and V is TRBV11-2; D gene uncertain. This CDR3 has 16 amino acids. Germline CDR1 and CDR2: SGHAT and FQNNGV. V lost 4 bases and J lost 4, with 17 bases in between. Here the CDR3 reads CASSSYGFMDYNEQFF. The CDR3 nucleotides read TGTGCCAGCAGCTCCTACGGCTTTATGGATTACAATGAGCAGTTCTTC. Together with reference TRBV11-2 and TRBJ2-1, the CDR3 gives the full variable domain: EAGVAQSPRYKIIEKRQSVAFWCNPISGHATLYWYQQILGQGPKLLIQFQNNGVVDDSQLPKDRFSAERLKGVDSTLKIQPAKLEDSAVYLCASSSYGFMDYNEQFFGPGTRLTVL.

The CDR3 here is CSTGRSTEAFF. In DNA, the CDR3 is TGCAGTACAGGGCGTAGCACTGAAGCTTTCTTT. The V call is TRBV29-1, the J call TRBJ1-1; tentative D call: TRBD1 (6 bases). This CDR3 is built from 11 residues. In germline, CDR1 is SQVTM, CDR2 ANQGSEA.

The gene calls are TRBV5-1 and TRBJ2-7; D call uncertain. The germline CDR1 and CDR2 sequences are SGHRS and YFSETQ. The CDR3 spans 14 residues. Trimming removed 6 bases at V and 5 bases at J, with 18 bases between. CDR3 nucleotides: TGCGCCAGCACCCAAGGACCAGGTTTGGACGAGCAGTACTTC. Translation: CASTQGPGLDEQYF.

This clonotype was seen a few times. The chain links TRBV3-1 to TRBJ2-7; D may be TRBD1 or TRBD2 (5 bases each). CDR1 is LGHDT, CDR2 YNNKEL, per germline (reference sequence). This CDR3 is built from 15 residues. Trimming cost V 4 bases and J 2 bases, with 15 bases left between them. CDR3: CASSRLRDGAYEQYF. The CDR3 DNA reads as TGTGCCAGCAGCCGACTCCGGGACGGTGCCTACGAGCAGTACTTC.

Concerning this clonotype itself: This clone may be a read error of a much larger clone one base away. The DNA is omitted, as the CDR3 cannot be located on it reliably, and the CDR3 follows TCRdb's listing. The rearrangement joins TRBV29-1 to TRBJ1-2; the D segment call TRBD1 is taken from the table without a DNA check. The CDR3 is 14 residues long, counting both termini. Germline CDR1 SQVTM, CDR2 ANQGSEA. CDR3 residues: CSVEVGQGSNGYIF.

The rearrangement uses TRBV5-1 and TRBJ1-2; 7 positions agree with TRBD1. Germline V gene lookup returns CDR1 SGHRS and CDR2 YFSETQ. This CDR3 has 15 residues. Losses at the gene ends were 2 bases for V and 4 bases for J; bases not matched to a gene: 8. In DNA form, the CDR3 reads TGCGCCAGCAGCTTCGGGACAGCACCTACCTATGGCTACACCTTC. Its protein product is CASSFGTAPTYGYTF. The variable domain in full, completed from reference TRBV5-1 and TRBJ1-2, reads KAGVTQTPRYLIKTRGQQVTLSCSPISGHRSVSWYQQTPGQGLQFLFEYFSETQRNKGNFPGRFSGRQFSNSRSEMNVSTLELGDSALYLCASSFGTAPTYGYTFGSGTRLTVV.

This clonotype was counted at least ten times. The rearrangement joins TRBV10-3 to TRBJ1-2; unclear D gene. The CDR3 has 15 residues. In germline, CDR1 is ENHRY, CDR2 SYGVKD. Between the trimmed V and J ends, which lost 0 bases and 8 bases, there was a span of 16 bases. The CDR3 DNA follows: TGTGCCATCAGTGAGTCTCCCGGGCCAAACCGGGGCTACACCTTC. Amino acids: CAISESPGPNRGYTF.

The chain employs TRBV10-3 and TRBJ2-3; 10 positions match TRBD2. V lost 10 bases and J lost 0; bases outside the gene matches: 4. Per germline, CDR1 ENHRY and CDR2 SYGVKD. The CDR3 is 14 amino acids. The CDR3 protein is CATSTSGSTDTQYF. The CDR3 region has the DNA TGTGCCACCTCGACTAGCGGGAGCACAGATACGCAGTATTTT.

This clonotype was counted between two and nine times. The V and J genes are TRBV12-3 or TRBV12-4 and TRBJ2-1; 9 nucleotides agree with TRBD2. There are 15 residues in the CDR3. The ends lost 1 base at V and 10 bases at J; junction bases unmatched: 8. CDR3 region: CASSLGGLAPWEQFF. The DNA of the CDR3 is TGTGCCAGCAGTTTAGGGGGACTAGCCCCATGGGAGCAGTTCTTC.

The chain is built from TRBV7-8 and TRBJ2-5, with D possibly being TRBD2 (6 bases). Germline V lookup: CDR1 SGHVS, CDR2 FQNEAQ. Trimming left V 2 bases short and J 1 base short, with 11 bases between. The CDR3 sequence is 15 residues long. The CDR3 is CASSLSGGIQETQYF. CDR3 DNA: TGTGCCAGCAGCTTAAGTGGGGGGATCCAAGAGACCCAGTACTTC. The full variable domain, rest sourced from reference TRBV7-8 and TRBJ2-5, is GAGVSQSPRYKVAKRGQDVALRCDPISGHVSLFWYQQALGQGPEFLTYFQNEAQLDKSGLPSDRFFAERPEGSVSTLKIQRTQQEDSAVYLCASSLSGGIQETQYFGPGTRLLVL.